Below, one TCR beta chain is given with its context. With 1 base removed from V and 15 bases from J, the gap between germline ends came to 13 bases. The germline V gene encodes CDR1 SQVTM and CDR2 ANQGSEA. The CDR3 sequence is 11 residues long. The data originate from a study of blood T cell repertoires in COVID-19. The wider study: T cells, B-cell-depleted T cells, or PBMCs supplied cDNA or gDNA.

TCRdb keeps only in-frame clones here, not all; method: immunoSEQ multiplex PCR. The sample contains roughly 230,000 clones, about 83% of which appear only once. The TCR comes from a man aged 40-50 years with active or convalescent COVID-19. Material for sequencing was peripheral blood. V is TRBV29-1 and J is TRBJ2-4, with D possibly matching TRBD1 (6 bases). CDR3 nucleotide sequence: TGCAGCGTTGAAGGTCAAGGACAGACGTACTTC. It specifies CSVEGQGQTYF.